What follows are 16 T cell receptor beta chains derived from one specimen sequenced in a study of vaccination and CD4 T cells after COVID-19. At the Johns Hopkins FTIC core, DNA taken from cultured CD4+ T cells was sequenced by way of the Oncomine TCR Beta short-read assay. Each CDR3 protein is one row after TCRdb ran MiXCR on the PCR reads. The sample lists some 19,000 distinct CDR3 sequences, approximately 49% seen once, with 4% to 4.5% in the top ten. Treatment in this sample: 10-day PBMC culture with coronavirus spike peptide pools or control peptides (ViraFEST assay). No antigens are known for them. The sample taken for sequencing was CD4+ T cells from blood, cultured in vitro. The receptors derive from a human donor who had recovered from COVID-19.

The CDR3 DNA reads as TGTGCCAGTAGCCTTCGGGACCACCCCTACAATGAGCAGTTCTTC. Residues: CASSLRDHPYNEQFF. This rearrangement joins TRBV19 to TRBJ2-1, with D perhaps matching TRBD1 or TRBD2 (5 bases each). The germline CDR1 and CDR2 sequences are LNHDA and SQIVND (reference sequence). The CDR3 has 15 residues. Trimming pared 6 bases from V and 2 bases from J, leaving 14 bases between.

This clonotype was seen only a few times. J is TRBJ2-2 and V is TRBV20-1, with TRBD2 matching over 11 bases. CDR3 length equals 15 residues. The germline V gene encodes CDR1 DFQATT and CDR2 SNEGSKA (reference sequence). V gave up 2 bases and J gave up 4 bases; unmatched junction bases: 3. This CDR3 reads CSARPLAGVTGELFF. For the CDR3, the DNA is TGCAGTGCTAGACCACTAGCGGGAGTCACCGGGGAGCTGTTTTTT.

Turning to this clonotype: At one boundary the junction diverges from the germline segment, which might be a read error. The V gene is TRBV10-3, the J gene TRBJ1-1, with D perhaps matching TRBD1 (5 bases). This CDR3 is built from 12 residues. The germline gives CDR1 ENHRY, CDR2 SYGVKD. DNA of the CDR3: TGTGCCATCAGTGAGGGGCAGGGTGAAACTTTCTTT. It translates to CAISEGQGETFF.

The J gene is TRBJ1-2, the V gene TRBV3-1; tentatively, D is TRBD1 (5 bases). The germline gives CDR1 LGHDT, CDR2 YNNKEL (reference sequence). V lost 1 base and J 5 bases, leaving 11 bases between the germline ends. This CDR3 comprises 14 residues. CDR3 coding DNA: TGTGCCAGCAGCCAAGGAACAGGTTTTTATGGCTACACCTTC. This gives the protein CASSQGTGFYGYTF.

This clonotype is a singleton in its sample. The chain is built from TRBV12-3 or TRBV12-4 and TRBJ2-1; 11 nucleotides align to TRBD2. J lost 6 bases, V lost 7 bases, and 8 bases had no gene match. The CDR3 length is 15 residues. For the CDR3, the DNA is TGTGCCAGCACTCGGGTAGCGGGGGGGTTCAATGAGCAGTTCTTC. It encodes CASTRVAGGFNEQFF.

This clonotype showed up just a few times. The chain couples TRBV6-2 or TRBV6-3 to TRBJ2-7; D call uncertain. Germline V gene lookup returns CDR1 MNHEY and CDR2 SVGEGT. The V and J ends lost 6 bases and 3 bases respectively, with 15 bases between them. The CDR3 is made up of 14 amino acids. CDR3 coding DNA: TGTGCCAGCAGCTATCGGGTAGCTTTCTACGAGCAGTACTTC. It specifies CASSYRVAFYEQYF.

This sequence joins TRBV28 and TRBJ2-1; 11 nucleotides align to TRBD2. The CDR3 totals 17 residues. Germline V lookup: CDR1 MDHEN, CDR2 SYDVKM. J was trimmed by 5 bases and V by 2 bases; bases with no gene match: 8. The CDR3, as DNA: TGTGCCAGCAGTTTAGGGTTGGCTAGCGGGAGGCACAATGAGCAGTTCTTC. This encodes CASSLGLASGRHNEQFF.

The V gene is TRBV20-1, the J gene TRBJ1-2; D perhaps matches TRBD1 (5 bases). The CDR3 covers 13 residues. Trimming pared 1 base from V and 12 bases from J, leaving 18 bases between. The V gene's germline CDR1 is DFQATT and CDR2 SNEGSKA (reference sequence). The chain's CDR3 is CSARAPGGERNTF. The CDR3 bases are TGCAGTGCTAGAGCCCCGGGGGGGGAAAGGAACACCTTC.

The chain couples TRBV11-3 to TRBJ2-1, with 9 bases fitting TRBD2. CDR3 length: 16 residues. Losses at the gene ends were 2 bases for V and 10 bases for J; bases not matched to a gene: 12. CDR1 and CDR2 (germline): SGHNT, YENEEA. CDR3 region: CASSLSLAGPAGEQFF. CDR3 DNA sequence: TGTGCCAGCAGCTTAAGCCTAGCGGGGCCCGCGGGGGAGCAGTTCTTC.

This clonotype was observed a few times. The J gene is TRBJ1-2, the V gene TRBV7-2, with D unresolved. The length of the CDR3 is 12 residues. CDR1 is SGHTA and CDR2 is FQGNSA in the germline V gene. The V gene lost 5 bases and the J gene lost 8 bases, with 12 bases spanning the gap. In nucleotides, the CDR3 is TGTGCCAGCAGCAGAGGACGCTACGGCTACACCTTC. It translates to CASSRGRYGYTF.

This chain joins TRBV30 and TRBJ2-2, with D possibly being TRBD1 (6 bases). CDR1 is GTSNPN, CDR2 SVGIG, per germline (reference sequence). V lost 4 bases and J 0 bases, leaving 9 bases between the germline ends. The length of the CDR3 is 14 residues. CDR3 protein: CAWKGQTNTGELFF. The CDR3 DNA reads as TGTGCCTGGAAAGGACAGACGAACACCGGGGAGCTGTTTTTT.

The count of this clonotype is one. A read error may produce the germline difference seen at one junction end. The chain couples TRBV7-7 to TRBJ2-5, with D unresolved. This CDR3 has 13 amino acids. Germline CDR1 is SSHAT and CDR2 is FNYEAQ (reference sequence). The CDR3 reads CASSRSSQETQYF. CDR3 nucleotides: TGTGCTAGCAGCCGATCATCCCAAGAGACCCAGTACTTC.

The V call is TRBV11-3, the J call TRBJ2-1; TRBD1 might be the D (5 bases). Per the germline V gene, CDR1 is SGHNT and CDR2 is YENEEA. V was trimmed by 0 bases and J by 6 bases, leaving 9 bases between them. The CDR3 is made up of 14 amino acids. This CDR3 reads CASSLDPGLNEQFF. The CDR3 region has the DNA TGTGCCAGCAGCTTAGATCCAGGGCTCAATGAGCAGTTCTTC. The full variable domain, rest sourced from reference TRBV11-3 and TRBJ2-1, is EAGVVQSPRYKIIEKKQPVAFWCNPISGHNTLYWYLQNLGQGPELLIRYENEEAVDDSQLPKDRFSAERLKGVDSTLKIQPAELGDSAVYLCASSLDPGLNEQFFGPGTRLTVL.

The V gene is TRBV20-1, the J gene TRBJ1-4, with a weak D call TRBD1 (6 bases). The CDR3 totals 13 residues. V lost 1 base, J lost 7 bases, and 10 bases lay in between. The germline V gene encodes CDR1 DFQATT and CDR2 SNEGSKA (reference sequence). The CDR3 here is CSARGGGGEKLFF. CDR3 coding DNA: TGCAGTGCTAGAGGAGGGGGAGGTGAAAAACTGTTTTTT.

V gene TRBV7-3 combines with J gene TRBJ2-1, with a weak D call TRBD2 (6 bases). With 0 bases removed from V and 1 base from J, the gap between germline ends came to 10 bases. Looked up from germline, CDR1 is SGHTA and CDR2 is FQGTGA. This CDR3 spans 16 amino acids. The CDR3 coding sequence is TGTGCCAGCAGCTTAACCCCCGGGACTTCCTACAATGAGCAGTTCTTC. Translating it yields CASSLTPGTSYNEQFF.

This chain links TRBV10-3 with TRBJ2-5, with TRBD2 matching over 10 bases. CDR3 size: 16 residues. Germline lookup yields CDR1 ENHRY and CDR2 SYGVKD. J gave up 5 bases and V 8 bases, and 14 bases lay outside the gene matches. CDR3 in amino acids: CAIRERLAGVGETQYF. The CDR3 coding sequence is TGTGCCATCCGGGAAAGGCTAGCGGGAGTTGGGGAGACCCAGTACTTC.